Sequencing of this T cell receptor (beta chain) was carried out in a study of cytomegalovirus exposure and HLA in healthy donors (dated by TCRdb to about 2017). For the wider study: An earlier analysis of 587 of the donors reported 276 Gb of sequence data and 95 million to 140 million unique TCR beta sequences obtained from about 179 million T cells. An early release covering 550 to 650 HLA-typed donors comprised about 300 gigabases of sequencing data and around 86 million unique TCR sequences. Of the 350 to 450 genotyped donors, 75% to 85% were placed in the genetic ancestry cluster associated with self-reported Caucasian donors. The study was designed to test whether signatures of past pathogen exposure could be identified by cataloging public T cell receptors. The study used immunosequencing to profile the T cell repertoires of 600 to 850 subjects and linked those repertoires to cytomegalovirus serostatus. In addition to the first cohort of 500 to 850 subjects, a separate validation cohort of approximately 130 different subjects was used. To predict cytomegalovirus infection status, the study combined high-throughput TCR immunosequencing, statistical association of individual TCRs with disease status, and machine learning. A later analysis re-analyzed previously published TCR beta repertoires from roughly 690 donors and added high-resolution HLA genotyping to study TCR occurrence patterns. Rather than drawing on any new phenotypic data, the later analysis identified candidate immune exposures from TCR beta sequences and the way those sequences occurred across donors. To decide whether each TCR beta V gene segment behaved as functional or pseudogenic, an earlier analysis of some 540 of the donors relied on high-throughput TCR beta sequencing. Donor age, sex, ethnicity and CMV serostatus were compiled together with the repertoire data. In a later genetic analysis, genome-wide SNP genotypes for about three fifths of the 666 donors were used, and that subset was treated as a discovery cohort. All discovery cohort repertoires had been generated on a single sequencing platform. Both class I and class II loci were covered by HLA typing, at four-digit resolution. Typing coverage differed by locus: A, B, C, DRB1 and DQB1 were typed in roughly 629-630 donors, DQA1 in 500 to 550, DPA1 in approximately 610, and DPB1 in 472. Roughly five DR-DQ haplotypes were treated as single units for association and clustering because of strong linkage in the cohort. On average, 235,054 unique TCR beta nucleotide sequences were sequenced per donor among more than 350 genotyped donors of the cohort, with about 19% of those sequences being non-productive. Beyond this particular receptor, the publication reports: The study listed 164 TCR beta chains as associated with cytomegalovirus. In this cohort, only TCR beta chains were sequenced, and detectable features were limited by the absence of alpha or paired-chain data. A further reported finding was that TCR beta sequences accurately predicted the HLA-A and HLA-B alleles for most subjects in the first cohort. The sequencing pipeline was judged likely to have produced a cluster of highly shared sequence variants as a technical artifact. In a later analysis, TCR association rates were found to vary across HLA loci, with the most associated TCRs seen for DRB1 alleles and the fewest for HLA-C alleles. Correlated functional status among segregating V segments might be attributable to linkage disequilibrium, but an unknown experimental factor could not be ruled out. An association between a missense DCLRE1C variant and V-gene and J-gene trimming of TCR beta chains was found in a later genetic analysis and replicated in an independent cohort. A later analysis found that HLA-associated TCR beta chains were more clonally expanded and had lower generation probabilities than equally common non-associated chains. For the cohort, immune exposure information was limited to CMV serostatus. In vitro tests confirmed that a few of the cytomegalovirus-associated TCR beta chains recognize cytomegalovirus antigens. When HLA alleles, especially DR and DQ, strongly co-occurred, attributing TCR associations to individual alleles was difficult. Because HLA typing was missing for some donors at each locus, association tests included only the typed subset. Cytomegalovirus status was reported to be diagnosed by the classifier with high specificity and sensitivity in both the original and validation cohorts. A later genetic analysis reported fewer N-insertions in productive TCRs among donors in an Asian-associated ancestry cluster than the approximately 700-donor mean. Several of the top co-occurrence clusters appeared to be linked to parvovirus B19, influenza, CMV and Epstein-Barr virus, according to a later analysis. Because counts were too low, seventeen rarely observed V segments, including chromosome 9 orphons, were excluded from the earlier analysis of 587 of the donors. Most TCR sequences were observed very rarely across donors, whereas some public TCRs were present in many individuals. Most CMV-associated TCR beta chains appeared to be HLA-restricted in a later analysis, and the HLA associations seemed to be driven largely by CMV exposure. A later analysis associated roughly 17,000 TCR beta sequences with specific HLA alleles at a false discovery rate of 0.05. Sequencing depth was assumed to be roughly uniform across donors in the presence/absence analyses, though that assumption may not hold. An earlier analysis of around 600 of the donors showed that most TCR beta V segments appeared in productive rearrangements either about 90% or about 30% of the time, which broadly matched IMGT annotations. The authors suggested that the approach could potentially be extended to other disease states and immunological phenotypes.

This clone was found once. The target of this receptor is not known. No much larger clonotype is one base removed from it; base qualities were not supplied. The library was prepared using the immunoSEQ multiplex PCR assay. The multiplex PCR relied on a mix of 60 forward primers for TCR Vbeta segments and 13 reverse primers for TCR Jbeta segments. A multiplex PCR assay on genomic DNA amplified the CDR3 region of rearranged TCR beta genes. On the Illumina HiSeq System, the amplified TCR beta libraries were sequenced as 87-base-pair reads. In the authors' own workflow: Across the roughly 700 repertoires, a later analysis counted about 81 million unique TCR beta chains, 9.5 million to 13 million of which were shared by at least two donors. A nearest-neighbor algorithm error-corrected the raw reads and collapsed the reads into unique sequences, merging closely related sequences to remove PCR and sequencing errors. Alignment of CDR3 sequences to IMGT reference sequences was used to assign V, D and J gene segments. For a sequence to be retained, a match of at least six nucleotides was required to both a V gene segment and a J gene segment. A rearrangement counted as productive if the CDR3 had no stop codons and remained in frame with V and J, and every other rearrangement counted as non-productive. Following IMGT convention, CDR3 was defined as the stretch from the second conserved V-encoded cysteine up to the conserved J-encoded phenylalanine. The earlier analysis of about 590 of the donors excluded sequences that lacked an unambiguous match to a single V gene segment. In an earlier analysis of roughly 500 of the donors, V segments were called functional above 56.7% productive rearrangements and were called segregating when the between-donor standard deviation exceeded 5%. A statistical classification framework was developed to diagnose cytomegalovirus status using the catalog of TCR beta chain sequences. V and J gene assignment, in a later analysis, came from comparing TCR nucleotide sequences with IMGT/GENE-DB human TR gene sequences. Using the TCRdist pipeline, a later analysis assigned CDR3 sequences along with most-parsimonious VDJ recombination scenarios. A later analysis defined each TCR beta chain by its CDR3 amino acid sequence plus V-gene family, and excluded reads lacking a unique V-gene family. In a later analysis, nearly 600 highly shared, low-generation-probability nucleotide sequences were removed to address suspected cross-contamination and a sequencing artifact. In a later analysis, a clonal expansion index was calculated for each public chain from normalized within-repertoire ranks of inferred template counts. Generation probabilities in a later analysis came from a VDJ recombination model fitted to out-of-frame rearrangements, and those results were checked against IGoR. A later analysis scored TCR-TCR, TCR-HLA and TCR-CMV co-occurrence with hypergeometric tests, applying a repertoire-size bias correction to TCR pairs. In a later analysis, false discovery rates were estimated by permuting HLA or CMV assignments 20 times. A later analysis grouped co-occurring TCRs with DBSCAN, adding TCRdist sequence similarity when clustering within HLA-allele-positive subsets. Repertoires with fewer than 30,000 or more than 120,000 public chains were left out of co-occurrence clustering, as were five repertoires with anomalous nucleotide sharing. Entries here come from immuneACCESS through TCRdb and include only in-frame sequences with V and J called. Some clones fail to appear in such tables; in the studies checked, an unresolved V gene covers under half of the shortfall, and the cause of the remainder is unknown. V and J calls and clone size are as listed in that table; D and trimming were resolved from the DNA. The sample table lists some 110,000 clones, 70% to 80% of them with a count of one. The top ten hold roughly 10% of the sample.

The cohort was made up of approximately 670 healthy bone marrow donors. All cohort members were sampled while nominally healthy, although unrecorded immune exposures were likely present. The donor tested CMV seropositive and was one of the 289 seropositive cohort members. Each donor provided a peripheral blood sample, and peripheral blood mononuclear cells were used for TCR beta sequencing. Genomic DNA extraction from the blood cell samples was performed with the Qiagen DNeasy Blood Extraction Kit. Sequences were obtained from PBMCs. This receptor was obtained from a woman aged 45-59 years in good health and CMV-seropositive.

The nucleotides are TGTGCCAGTATGTCGAGCTCTGGGGCCAACGTCCTGACTTTC. The resulting protein is CASMSSSGANVLTF. Recombination linked TRBV19 to TRBJ2-6, with the D gene not confidently named. V is cut by 7 bases and J by 0 bases, and the space between the germline ends is 7 bases. Including cysteine and phenylalanine, the CDR3 has 14 amino acids. Of the read, only the CDR3 DNA is kept; its 42 bases are in frame from base 1. Based on the germline V gene (reference sequence), the CDR1 and CDR2 sequences are LNHDA and SQIVND.